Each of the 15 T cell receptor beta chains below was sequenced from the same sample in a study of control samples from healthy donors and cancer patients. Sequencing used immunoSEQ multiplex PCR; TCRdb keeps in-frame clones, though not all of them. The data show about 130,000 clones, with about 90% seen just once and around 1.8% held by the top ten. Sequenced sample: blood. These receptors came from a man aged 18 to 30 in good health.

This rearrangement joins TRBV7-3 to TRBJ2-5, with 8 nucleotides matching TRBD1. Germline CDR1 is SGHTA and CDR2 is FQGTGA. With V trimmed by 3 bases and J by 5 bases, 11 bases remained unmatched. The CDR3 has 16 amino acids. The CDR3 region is CASSFSPRGQRETQYF. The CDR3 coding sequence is TGTGCCAGCAGCTTTTCCCCCAGGGGGCAACGGGAGACCCAGTACTTC.

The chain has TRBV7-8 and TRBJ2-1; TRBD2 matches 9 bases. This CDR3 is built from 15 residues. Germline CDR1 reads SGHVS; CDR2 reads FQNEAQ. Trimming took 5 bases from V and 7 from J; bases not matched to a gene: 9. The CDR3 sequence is CASSRIAGVLNEQFF. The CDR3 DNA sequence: TGTGCCAGCAGCCGTATAGCGGGAGTCTTAAATGAGCAGTTCTTC.

Here the CDR3 DNA reads TGTGCCTGGAGTCTGACAGGTACGGGAGTCTATGGCTACACCTTC. This codes for CAWSLTGTGVYGYTF. V gene TRBV30 combines with J gene TRBJ1-2, with a weak D call TRBD1 (6 bases). Trimming took 2 bases from V and 4 from J, leaving 17 bases between them. The CDR3 contains 15 residues. Germline CDR1 and CDR2: GTSNPN and SVGIG (reference sequence).

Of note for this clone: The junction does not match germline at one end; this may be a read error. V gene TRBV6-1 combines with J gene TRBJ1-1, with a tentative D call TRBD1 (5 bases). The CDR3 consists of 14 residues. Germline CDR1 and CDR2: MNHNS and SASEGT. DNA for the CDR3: TGTGCCAGCAGAGAAGGTCGCGGGGGTTTTGAAGCTTTCTTT. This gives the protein CASREGRGGFEAFF.

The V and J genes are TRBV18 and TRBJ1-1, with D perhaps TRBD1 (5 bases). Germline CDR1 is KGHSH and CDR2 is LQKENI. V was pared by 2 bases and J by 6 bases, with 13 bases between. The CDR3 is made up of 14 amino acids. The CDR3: CASSPTGGGSEAFF. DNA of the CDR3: TGTGCCAGCTCACCAACCGGGGGGGGTTCTGAAGCTTTCTTT.

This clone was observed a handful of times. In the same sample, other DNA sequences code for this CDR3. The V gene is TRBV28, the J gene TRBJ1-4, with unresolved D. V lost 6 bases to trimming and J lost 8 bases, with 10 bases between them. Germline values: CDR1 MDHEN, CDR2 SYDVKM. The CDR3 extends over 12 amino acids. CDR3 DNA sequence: TGTGCCAGCAGGGCAGGAAACGAAAAACTGTTTTTT. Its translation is CASRAGNEKLFF.

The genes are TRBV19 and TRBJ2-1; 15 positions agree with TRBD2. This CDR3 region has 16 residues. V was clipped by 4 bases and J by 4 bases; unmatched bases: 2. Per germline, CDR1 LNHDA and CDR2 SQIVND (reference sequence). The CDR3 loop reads CASSRTSGREYNEQFF. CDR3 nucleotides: TGTGCCAGTAGTAGGACTAGCGGGAGGGAATACAATGAGCAGTTCTTC.

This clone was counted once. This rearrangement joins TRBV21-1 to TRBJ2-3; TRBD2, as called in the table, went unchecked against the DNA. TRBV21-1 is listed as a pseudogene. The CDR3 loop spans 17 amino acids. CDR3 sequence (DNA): TGTGCCAGCGACTACTCGACGAACTTGACTAGCACAGATACGCAGTATTTT. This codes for CASDYSTNLTSTDTQYF.

The CDR3 bases are TGTGCCAGCAGCTTAGGGGACCGAGGATACACAGATACGCAGTATTTT. Residues: CASSLGDRGYTDTQYF. V usage is TRBV7-3 and J usage is TRBJ2-3, with D perhaps TRBD1 or TRBD2 (5 bases each). This CDR3 is 16 amino acids long. V shed 2 bases and J shed 2 bases, with 14 bases lying between them. Germline V gene lookup returns CDR1 SGHTA and CDR2 FQGTGA.

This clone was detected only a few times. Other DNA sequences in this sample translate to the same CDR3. CDR3 DNA sequence: TGTGCCAGCAGCGGGGGACTAGCGGGAGGTGAGCAGTTCTTC. Amino acids: CASSGGLAGGEQFF. The J gene is TRBJ2-1, the V gene TRBV28; 15 bases match TRBD2. The CDR3 loop spans 14 amino acids. Unmatched junction bases numbered 3, after V lost 6 bases and J lost 9 bases. The germline V gene encodes CDR1 MDHEN and CDR2 SYDVKM. The whole variable domain, filled in from reference TRBV28 and TRBJ2-1, reads DVKVTQSSRYLVKRTGEKVFLECVQDMDHENMFWYRQDPGLGLRLIYFSYDVKMKEKGDIPEGYSVSREKKERFSLILESASTNQTSMYLCASSGGLAGGEQFFGPGTRLTVL.

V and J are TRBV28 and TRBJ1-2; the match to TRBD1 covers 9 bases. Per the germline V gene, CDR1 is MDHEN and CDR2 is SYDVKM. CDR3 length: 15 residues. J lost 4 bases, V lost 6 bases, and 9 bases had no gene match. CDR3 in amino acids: CASSPPGQGFYGYTF. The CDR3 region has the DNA TGTGCCAGCAGCCCACCGGGACAGGGATTCTATGGCTACACCTTC.

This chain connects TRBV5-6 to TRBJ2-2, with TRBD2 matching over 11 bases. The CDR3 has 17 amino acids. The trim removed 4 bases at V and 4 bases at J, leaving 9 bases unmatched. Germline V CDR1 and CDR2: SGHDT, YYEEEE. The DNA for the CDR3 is TGTGCCAGCAGCCCGGGTTCCGGGACTAGCGGCACCGGGGAGCTGTTTTTT. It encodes CASSPGSGTSGTGELFF.

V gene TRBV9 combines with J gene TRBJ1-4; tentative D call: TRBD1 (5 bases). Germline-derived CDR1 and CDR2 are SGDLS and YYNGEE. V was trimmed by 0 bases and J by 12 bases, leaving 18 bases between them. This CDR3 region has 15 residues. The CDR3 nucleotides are TGTGCCAGCAGCGTAGAGGCAGGGCCCTCAAGGGAACTGTTTTTT. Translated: CASSVEAGPSRELFF.

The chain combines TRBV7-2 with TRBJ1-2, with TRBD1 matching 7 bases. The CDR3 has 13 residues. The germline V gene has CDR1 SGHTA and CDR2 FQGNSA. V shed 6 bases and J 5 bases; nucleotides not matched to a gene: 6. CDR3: CASRPTGEYGYTF. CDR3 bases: TGTGCCAGCAGACCTACAGGGGAATATGGCTACACCTTC.

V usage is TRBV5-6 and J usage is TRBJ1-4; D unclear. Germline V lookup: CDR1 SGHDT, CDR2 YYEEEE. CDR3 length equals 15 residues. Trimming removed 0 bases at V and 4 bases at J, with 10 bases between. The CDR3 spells CASSLAPGGNEKLFF. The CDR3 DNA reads TGTGCCAGCAGCTTGGCACCAGGAGGTAATGAAAAACTGTTTTTT.